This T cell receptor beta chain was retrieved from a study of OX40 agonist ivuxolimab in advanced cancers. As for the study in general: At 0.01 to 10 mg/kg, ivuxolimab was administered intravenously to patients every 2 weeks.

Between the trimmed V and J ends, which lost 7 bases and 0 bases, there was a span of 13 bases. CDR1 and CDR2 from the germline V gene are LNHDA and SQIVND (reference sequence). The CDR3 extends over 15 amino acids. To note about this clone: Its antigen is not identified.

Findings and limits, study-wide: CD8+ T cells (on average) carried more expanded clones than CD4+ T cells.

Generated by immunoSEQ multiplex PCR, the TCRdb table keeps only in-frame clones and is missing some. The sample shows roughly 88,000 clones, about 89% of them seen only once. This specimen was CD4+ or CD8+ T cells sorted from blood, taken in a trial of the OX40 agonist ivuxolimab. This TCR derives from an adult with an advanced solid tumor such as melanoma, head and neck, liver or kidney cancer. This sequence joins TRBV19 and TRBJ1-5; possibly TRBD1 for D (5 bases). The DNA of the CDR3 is TGTGCCAGTAAGGGGCGGGGGGTTAGCAATCAGCCCCAGCATTTT. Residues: CASKGRGVSNQPQHF.